This T cell receptor (beta chain) was profiled in a study of blood T cell repertoires in COVID-19. Looking at the study overall: Acute and convalescent COVID-19 samples came from the United States, Italy and Spain. Sources were T cells, B-cell-depleted T cells, or PBMCs; the material itself was cDNA or gDNA.

The germline V gene encodes CDR1 SGHRS and CDR2 YFSETQ. The CDR3 spans 14 residues. The V and J ends lost 4 bases and 1 base respectively, with 11 bases between them. Authors' processing steps: Nucleated cell number was recorded as an estimate derived from reference gene primer amplification. Generated by immunoSEQ multiplex PCR, the TCRdb table keeps only in-frame clones and is missing some. V and J calls and clone size come straight from that table; D and trimming were deduced from the DNA. The sample lists more than 300,000 clones, 83% seen once, with about 1.2% in the top ten. This TCR came from a woman between 45 and 65 years old with acute or convalescent COVID-19. Material: peripheral blood. The rearrangement links TRBV5-1 to TRBJ1-1; tentative D call: TRBD1 (5 bases). CDR3 amino acids: CASSTQASNTEAFF. The CDR3 DNA reads as TGCGCCAGCAGCACACAGGCCTCGAACACTGAAGCTTTCTTT.